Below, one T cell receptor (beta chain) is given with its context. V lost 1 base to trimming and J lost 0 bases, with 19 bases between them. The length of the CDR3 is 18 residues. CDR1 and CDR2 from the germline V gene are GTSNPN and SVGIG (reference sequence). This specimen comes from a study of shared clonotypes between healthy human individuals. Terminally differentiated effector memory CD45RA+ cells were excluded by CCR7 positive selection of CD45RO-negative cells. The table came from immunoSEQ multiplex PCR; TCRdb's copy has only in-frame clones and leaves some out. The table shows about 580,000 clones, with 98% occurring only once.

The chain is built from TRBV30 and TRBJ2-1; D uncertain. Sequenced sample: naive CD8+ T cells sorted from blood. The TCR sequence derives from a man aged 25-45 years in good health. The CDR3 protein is CAWSGYQILLSSYNEQFF. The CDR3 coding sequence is TGTGCCTGGAGTGGATATCAAATTTTACTCAGCTCCTACAATGAGCAGTTCTTC.